This T cell receptor beta chain derives from a study of blood T cell repertoires in COVID-19. The wider study: Donors in the United States, Italy and Spain gave samples during acute or convalescent COVID-19.

V was pared by 2 bases and J by 1 base, with 9 bases between. Germline V gives CDR1 SGHVS, CDR2 FQNEAQ. The CDR3 contains 14 residues. The study assigned cohorts using participant-reported clinical history. What the recovered Cohort 3 donors had was two negative PCRs, clearance, or symptom resolution. How the authors handled the data: Quantification of nucleated cells was approximated via reference gene primer amplification. Clones were sequenced by immunoSEQ multiplex PCR, and TCRdb holds only the in-frame ones, with some missing. The V and J calls and clone size were taken over from that table, and D and trimming were inferred from the DNA. The data hold approximately 350,000 clones, with around 83% observed a single time.

This TCR was recovered from a woman in her fifties or sixties who had recovered from COVID-19. This rearrangement joins TRBV7-8 to TRBJ2-7, with D perhaps TRBD2 (5 bases). Input material: PBMCs or T cells enriched from blood (not recorded which). In DNA, the CDR3 is TGTGCCAGCAGCTTAACTAGTAAATCCTACGAGCAGTACTTC. Encoded protein: CASSLTSKSYEQYF.